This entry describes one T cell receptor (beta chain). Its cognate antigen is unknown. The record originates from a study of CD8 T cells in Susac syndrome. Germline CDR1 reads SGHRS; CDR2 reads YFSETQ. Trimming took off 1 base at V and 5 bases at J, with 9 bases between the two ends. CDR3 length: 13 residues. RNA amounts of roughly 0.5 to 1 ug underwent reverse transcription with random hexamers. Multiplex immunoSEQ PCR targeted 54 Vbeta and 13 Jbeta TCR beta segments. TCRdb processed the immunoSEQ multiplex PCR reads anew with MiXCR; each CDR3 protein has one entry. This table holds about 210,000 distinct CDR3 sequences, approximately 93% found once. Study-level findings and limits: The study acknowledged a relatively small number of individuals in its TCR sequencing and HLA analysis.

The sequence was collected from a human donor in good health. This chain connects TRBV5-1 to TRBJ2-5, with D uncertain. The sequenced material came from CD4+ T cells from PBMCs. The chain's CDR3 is CASSLWEFETQYF. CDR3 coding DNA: TGCGCCAGCAGCTTGTGGGAATTCGAGACCCAGTACTTC.